The clone carrying this TCR beta chain showed up just a few times. The antigen is unknown. Documented time point: pre-treatment baseline. Patients with prior systemic cancer treatment, concomitant immunosuppressants, or other active malignancies were excluded. This entry comes from a study of blood T cell dynamics during melanoma immunotherapy. About the research overall: Standard first-line treatment here was pembrolizumab or nivolumab plus ipilimumab in metastatic melanoma. Whole-study results and caveats: It remained unknown if the driving T cell clones were melanoma-specific. Unlike progressors, later disease-control patients had W3 repertoires gaining clonality or diversity.

The CDR3 runs to 13 residues. The V gene's germline CDR1 is MNHNS and CDR2 SASEGT. With V trimmed by 7 bases and J by 9 bases, 8 bases remained unmatched. Measured with immunoSEQ multiplex PCR; TCRdb has only the in-frame clones, and not every one. The data contain under 15,000 clones, about 86% of them singletons. J is TRBJ2-1 and V is TRBV6-1; the match to TRBD1 covers 8 bases. The source of this sequence is a human donor with melanoma. The starting material was blood, obtained from a patient treated with checkpoint blockade. The CDR3 loop reads CASITRGLVEQFF. CDR3 nucleotides: TGTGCCAGCATAACCAGGGGGCTTGTTGAGCAGTTCTTC.